The rows below give T cell receptor beta chains drawn from one sample of a study of T cell changes during pregnancy in multiple sclerosis. The protocol was immunoSEQ multiplex PCR, while the TCRdb copy is restricted to in-frame clones and leaves out a portion. This table holds 55,000 to 70,000 clones, nearly 95% found once. Material: CD4+ T cells from peripheral blood mononuclear cells, obtained after pregnancy. The source of these receptors is a female donor with multiple sclerosis, enrolled in a pregnancy study. Both conserved end residues are part of each CDR3. The D gene is left open where the match is weak. Part of the rows lack a size; the others show once, few, many or a class for expanded clones.

v_gene: TRBV11-2
j_gene: TRBJ1-1
d_gene: -
abundance: -
CDR3nt: TGTGCCAGCAGCTTATTTCGAGGGCAGCAAGCTTTCTTT
CDR3aa: CASSLFRGQQAFF

v_gene: TRBV11-3
j_gene: TRBJ2-2
d_gene: TRBD2
abundance: -
CDR3nt: TGTGCCAGCAGCGCCACCCCTAGCGGGAACGGGGAGCTGTTTTTT
CDR3aa: CASSATPSGNGELFF

v_gene: TRBV7-2
j_gene: TRBJ2-7
d_gene: TRBD2
abundance: -
CDR3nt: TGTGCCAGCAGCTTAGGATGGCTAGCGGGAGGGCCAAGGTCCTACGAGCAGTACTTC
CDR3aa: CASSLGWLAGGPRSYEQYF

v_gene: TRBV11-2
j_gene: TRBJ1-1
d_gene: -
abundance: -
CDR3nt: TGTGCCAGCAGCTTAGGTACCCTTGACAGAGAAGCTTTCTTT
CDR3aa: CASSLGTLDREAFF

v_gene: TRBV19
j_gene: TRBJ2-7
d_gene: TRBD1
abundance: -
CDR3nt: TGTGCCAGTGCTGAAGGACAGGGACCCTACGAGCAGTACTTC
CDR3aa: CASAEGQGPYEQYF

v_gene: TRBV5-5
j_gene: TRBJ2-2
d_gene: -
abundance: -
CDR3nt: TGTGCCAGCAGCTCCGGGACTCATGGTCGGGAGCTGTTTTTT
CDR3aa: CASSSGTHGRELFF

v_gene: TRBV7-3
j_gene: TRBJ2-7
d_gene: -
abundance: -
CDR3nt: TGTGCCAGCAGCTTATTTGGCGGTTCCTCCTACGAGCAGTACTTC
CDR3aa: CASSLFGGSSYEQYF

v_gene: TRBV5-1
j_gene: TRBJ2-2
d_gene: TRBD1
abundance: -
CDR3nt: TGCGCCAGCAGTAGGGGGCCGGGCACCGGGGAGCTGTTTTTT
CDR3aa: CASSRGPGTGELFF

v_gene: TRBV6-1
j_gene: TRBJ1-2
d_gene: -
abundance: -
CDR3nt: TGTGCCAGCAGTGGGTCGGCTAACTATGGCTACACCTTC
CDR3aa: CASSGSANYGYTF

v_gene: TRBV30
j_gene: TRBJ2-6
d_gene: -
abundance: -
CDR3nt: TGTGCCTGGAGTGGACTCCATGGAGGCGTCCTGACTTTC
CDR3aa: CAWSGLHGGVLTF

v_gene: TRBV6-5
j_gene: TRBJ1-3
d_gene: -
abundance: -
CDR3nt: TGTGCCAGCAGTCCTTCCCGCCAGGGAAACACCATATATTTT
CDR3aa: CASSPSRQGNTIYF

v_gene: TRBV6-4
j_gene: TRBJ1-1
d_gene: -
abundance: -
CDR3nt: TGTGCCAGCAGTGACACGACAGACACTGAAGCTTTCTTT
CDR3aa: CASSDTTDTEAFF

v_gene: TRBV4-1
j_gene: TRBJ1-2
d_gene: TRBD1
abundance: -
CDR3nt: TGCGCCAGCAGCACCCCGGACAGGGCCGATAACTATGGCTACACCTTC
CDR3aa: CASSTPDRADNYGYTF

v_gene: TRBV9
j_gene: TRBJ2-1
d_gene: TRBD2
abundance: -
CDR3nt: TGTGCCAGCAGCCCGAGGGGAGGGTTCCCCTACAATGAGCAGTTCTTC
CDR3aa: CASSPRGGFPYNEQFF

v_gene: TRBV10-2
j_gene: TRBJ2-3
d_gene: TRBD2
abundance: -
CDR3nt: TGCGCCAGTAAGCTAGCGGGAGGGCCAGATACGCAGTATTTT
CDR3aa: CASKLAGGPDTQYF

v_gene: TRBV19
j_gene: TRBJ1-2
d_gene: TRBD1
abundance: few
CDR3nt: TGTGCCAGTAGTATGGGGGGACAGCCCTATGGCTACACCTTC
CDR3aa: CASSMGGQPYGYTF

v_gene: TRBV7-9
j_gene: TRBJ2-1
d_gene: TRBD1
abundance: -
CDR3nt: TGTGCCAGCAGCTTGGACAGGGGGCAGGATGAGCAGTTCTTC
CDR3aa: CASSLDRGQDEQFF

v_gene: TRBV19
j_gene: TRBJ1-2
d_gene: -
abundance: -
CDR3nt: TGTGCCAGTAGTATGGAGGTCTCCTATGGCTACACCTTC
CDR3aa: CASSMEVSYGYTF

v_gene: TRBV18
j_gene: TRBJ2-7
d_gene: -
abundance: -
CDR3nt: TGTGCCAGCTCACCGCTTGCAGGGAACGAGCAGTACTTC
CDR3aa: CASSPLAGNEQYF

v_gene: TRBV5-1
j_gene: TRBJ1-4
d_gene: TRBD1
abundance: -
CDR3nt: TGCGCCAGCAGCTTGGGGCCCGGGACAGGGGAGGAAAAACTGTTTTTT
CDR3aa: CASSLGPGTGEEKLFF

v_gene: TRBV5-4
j_gene: TRBJ1-2
d_gene: -
abundance: -
CDR3nt: TGTGCCAGCAGCTTGGTCAGGGCTTCTTCGGGCTACACCTTC
CDR3aa: CASSLVRASSGYTF

v_gene: TRBV6-6
j_gene: TRBJ1-5
d_gene: -
abundance: -
CDR3nt: TGTGCCACCGAGGGGGTCTGGGGCAATCAGCCCCAGCATTTT
CDR3aa: CATEGVWGNQPQHF

v_gene: TRBV11-2
j_gene: TRBJ2-1
d_gene: -
abundance: -
CDR3nt: TGTGCCAGCAGCTTGCGGCGTTCCTACAATGAGCAGTTCTTC
CDR3aa: CASSLRRSYNEQFF

v_gene: TRBV5-8
j_gene: TRBJ2-5
d_gene: -
abundance: -
CDR3nt: TGTGCCAGCAGCTCGGGACTCTCCTCCGGGGAGACCCAGTACTTC
CDR3aa: CASSSGLSSGETQYF